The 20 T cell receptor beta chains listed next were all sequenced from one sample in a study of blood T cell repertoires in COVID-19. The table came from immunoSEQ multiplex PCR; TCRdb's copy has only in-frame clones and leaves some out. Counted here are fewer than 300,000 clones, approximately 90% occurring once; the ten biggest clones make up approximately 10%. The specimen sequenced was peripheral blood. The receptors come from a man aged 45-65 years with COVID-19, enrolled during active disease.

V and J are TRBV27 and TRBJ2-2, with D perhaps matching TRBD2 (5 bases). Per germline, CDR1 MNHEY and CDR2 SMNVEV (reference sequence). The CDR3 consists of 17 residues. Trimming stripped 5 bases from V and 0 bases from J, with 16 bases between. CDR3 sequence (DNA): TGTGCCAGCAGTATCACTGCCCCGGGGTCGAACACCGGGGAGCTGTTTTTT. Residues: CASSITAPGSNTGELFF.

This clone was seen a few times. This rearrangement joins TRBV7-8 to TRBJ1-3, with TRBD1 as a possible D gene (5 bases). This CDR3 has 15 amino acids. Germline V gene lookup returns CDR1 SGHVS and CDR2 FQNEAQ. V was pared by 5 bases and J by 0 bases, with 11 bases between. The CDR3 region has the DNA TGTGCCAGCAGCCCCCTCAGGGACTCTGGAAACACCATATATTTT. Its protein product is CASSPLRDSGNTIYF.

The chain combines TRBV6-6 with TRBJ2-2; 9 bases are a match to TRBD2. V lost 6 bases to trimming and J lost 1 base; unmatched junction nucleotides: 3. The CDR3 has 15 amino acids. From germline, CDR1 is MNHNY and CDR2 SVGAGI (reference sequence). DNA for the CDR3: TGTGCCAGCAGCAGTAGCGGGGGGAACACCGGGGAGCTGTTTTTT. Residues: CASSSSGGNTGELFF.

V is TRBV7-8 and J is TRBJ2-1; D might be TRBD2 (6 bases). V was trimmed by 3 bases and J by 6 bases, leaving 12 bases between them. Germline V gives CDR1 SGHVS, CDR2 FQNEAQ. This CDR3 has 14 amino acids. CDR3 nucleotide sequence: TGTGCCAGCAGCTTGGGCGGGAACCGCAATGAGCAGTTCTTC. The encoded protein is CASSLGGNRNEQFF.

The CDR3 is CASSRRAGTSGRSPLHF. The DNA for the CDR3 is TGTGCCAGCAGCCGCAGGGCGGGGACTTCGGGCCGTTCACCCCTCCACTTT. The V and J genes are TRBV7-9 and TRBJ1-6; possibly TRBD1 for D (5 bases). V was cut by 5 bases and J by 9 bases, with 23 bases left in between. The CDR3 runs to 17 residues. Germline V CDR1 and CDR2: SEHNR, FQNEAQ (reference sequence).

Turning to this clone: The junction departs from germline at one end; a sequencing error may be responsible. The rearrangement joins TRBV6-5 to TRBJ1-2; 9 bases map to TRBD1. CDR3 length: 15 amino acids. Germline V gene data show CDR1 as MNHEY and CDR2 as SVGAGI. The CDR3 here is CASSDSDRGAYGYTF. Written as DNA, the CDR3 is TGTGCCAGCAGTGACTCGGACAGGGGTGCCTATGGCTACACCTTC.

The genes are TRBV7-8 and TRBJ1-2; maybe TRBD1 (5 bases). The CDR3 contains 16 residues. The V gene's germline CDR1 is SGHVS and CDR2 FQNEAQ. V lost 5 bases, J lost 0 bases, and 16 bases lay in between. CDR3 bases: TGTGCCAGCAGCCCCTCAGCGGGACCTACTAACTATGGCTACACCTTC. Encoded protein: CASSPSAGPTNYGYTF.

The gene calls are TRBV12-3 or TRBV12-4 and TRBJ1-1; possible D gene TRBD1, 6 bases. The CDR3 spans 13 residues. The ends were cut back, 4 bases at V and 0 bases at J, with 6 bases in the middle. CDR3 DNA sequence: TGTGCCAGCAGTTCAGGGGTGAACACTGAAGCTTTCTTT. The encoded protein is CASSSGVNTEAFF.

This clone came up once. Here the CDR3 DNA reads TGTGCCAGCAGCTCGGGACTAGCGGGGTACGAGCAGTACTTC. Translating gives CASSSGLAGYEQYF. This chain uses TRBV11-2 with TRBJ2-7; TRBD2 aligns across 13 bases. The V gene end was trimmed by 4 bases and the J gene end by 4 bases; junction bases not matched to a gene: 1. The CDR3 contains 14 residues. CDR1 SGHAT and CDR2 FQNNGV come from the germline V gene.

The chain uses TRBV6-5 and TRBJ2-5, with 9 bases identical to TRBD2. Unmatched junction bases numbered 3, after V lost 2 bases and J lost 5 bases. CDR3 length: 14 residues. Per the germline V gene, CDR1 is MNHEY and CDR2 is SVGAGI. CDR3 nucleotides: TGTGCCAGCAGTTACAGGGCGGGGGGGGAGACCCAGTACTTC. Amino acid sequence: CASSYRAGGETQYF.

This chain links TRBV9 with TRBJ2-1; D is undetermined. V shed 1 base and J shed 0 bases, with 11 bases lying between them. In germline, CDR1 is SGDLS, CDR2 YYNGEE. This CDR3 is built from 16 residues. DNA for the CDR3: TGTGCCAGCAGCGTAACCCCTACGGGCTCCTACAATGAGCAGTTCTTC. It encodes CASSVTPTGSYNEQFF.

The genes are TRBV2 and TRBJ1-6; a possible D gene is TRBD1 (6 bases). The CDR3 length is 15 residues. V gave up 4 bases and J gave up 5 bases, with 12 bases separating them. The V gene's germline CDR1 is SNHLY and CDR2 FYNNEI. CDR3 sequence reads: CASSAPPGDNSPLHF. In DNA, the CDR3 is TGTGCCAGCAGTGCGCCTCCAGGGGATAATTCACCCCTCCACTTT.

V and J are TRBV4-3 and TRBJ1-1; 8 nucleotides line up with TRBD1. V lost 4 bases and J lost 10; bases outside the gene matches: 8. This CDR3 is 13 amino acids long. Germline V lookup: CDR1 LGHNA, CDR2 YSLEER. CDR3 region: CASSPLGQAAAFF. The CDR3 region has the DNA TGCGCCAGCAGCCCGTTGGGACAGGCGGCAGCTTTCTTT.

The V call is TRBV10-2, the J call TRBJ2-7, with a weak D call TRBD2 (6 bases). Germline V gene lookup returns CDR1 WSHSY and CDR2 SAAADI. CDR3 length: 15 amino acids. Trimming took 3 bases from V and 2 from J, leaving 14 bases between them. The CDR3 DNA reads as TGCGCCAGCAGTGATCCGGGACTCGTGACCTACGAGCAGTACTTC. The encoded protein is CASSDPGLVTYEQYF.

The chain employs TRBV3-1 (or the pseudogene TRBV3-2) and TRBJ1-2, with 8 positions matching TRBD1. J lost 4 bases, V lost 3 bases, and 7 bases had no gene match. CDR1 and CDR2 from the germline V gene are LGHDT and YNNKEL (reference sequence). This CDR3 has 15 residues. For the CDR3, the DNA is TGTGCCAGCAGCCACACAGGACAGGGCGGCTATGGCTACACCTTC. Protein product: CASSHTGQGGYGYTF.

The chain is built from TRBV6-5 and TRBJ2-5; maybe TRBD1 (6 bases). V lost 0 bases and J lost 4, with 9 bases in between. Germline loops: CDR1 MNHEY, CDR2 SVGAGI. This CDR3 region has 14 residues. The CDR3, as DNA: TGTGCCAGCAGTTACTCTCCAGGGGCAGAGACCCAGTACTTC. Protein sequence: CASSYSPGAETQYF.

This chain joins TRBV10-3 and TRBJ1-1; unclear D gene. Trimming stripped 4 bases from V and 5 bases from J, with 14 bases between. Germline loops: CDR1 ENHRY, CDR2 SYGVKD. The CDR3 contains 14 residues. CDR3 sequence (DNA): TGTGCCATCAGTGCCACGGGATCTGGGACTGAAGCTTTCTTT. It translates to CAISATGSGTEAFF.

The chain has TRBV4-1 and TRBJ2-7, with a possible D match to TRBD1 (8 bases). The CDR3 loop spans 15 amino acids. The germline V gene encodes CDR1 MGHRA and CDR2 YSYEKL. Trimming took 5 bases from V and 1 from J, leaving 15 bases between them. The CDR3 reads CASSKGRDRSYEQYF. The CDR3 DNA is TGCGCCAGCAGCAAGGGGAGGGACAGGTCCTACGAGCAGTACTTC.

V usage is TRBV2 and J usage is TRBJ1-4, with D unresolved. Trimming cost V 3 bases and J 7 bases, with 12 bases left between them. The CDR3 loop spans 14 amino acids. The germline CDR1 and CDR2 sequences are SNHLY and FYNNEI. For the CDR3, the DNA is TGTGCCAGCAGTGACTCGGGAGTAGGTGAAAAACTGTTTTTT. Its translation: CASSDSGVGEKLFF.

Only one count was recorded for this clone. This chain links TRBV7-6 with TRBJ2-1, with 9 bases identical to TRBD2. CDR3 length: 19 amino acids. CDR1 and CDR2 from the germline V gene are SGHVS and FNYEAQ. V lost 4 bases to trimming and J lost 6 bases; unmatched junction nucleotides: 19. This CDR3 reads CASSSRAGGPMGSSNEQFF. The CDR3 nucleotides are TGTGCCAGCAGCTCCAGGGCGGGAGGGCCAATGGGGTCTTCCAATGAGCAGTTCTTC.